A single sample gave rise to the 20 T cell receptor beta chains below, sequenced in a study of cytomegalovirus exposure and HLA in healthy donors. TCRdb's table, derived via immunoSEQ multiplex PCR, lists solely in-frame clones and lacks some. The sample includes 98,000 or so clones, approximately 85% seen only once; the top ten take around 2.7%. The sample consisted of PBMCs. These receptors were obtained from a woman under 30 in good health and CMV-seronegative.

The chain joins TRBV2 to TRBJ2-7, with a tentative D call TRBD1 (5 bases). Germline V gene sequence: CDR1 SNHLY, CDR2 FYNNEI. The CDR3 is made up of 11 amino acids. V lost 5 bases, J lost 4 bases, and 6 bases lay in between. In DNA form, the CDR3 reads TGTGCCAGCAGTAGACAGTACGAGCAGTACTTC. As protein: CASSRQYEQYF.

The chain is built from TRBV7-8 and TRBJ1-5; 10 bases are a match to TRBD1. Germline CDR1 is SGHVS and CDR2 is FQNEAQ. J lost 4 bases, V lost 2 bases, and 5 bases had no gene match. This CDR3 spans 16 amino acids. The CDR3 coding sequence is TGTGCCAGCAGCTTAACCGGGACAGGGGTGAATCAGCCCCAGCATTTT. Encoded protein: CASSLTGTGVNQPQHF.

The gene calls are TRBV5-1 and TRBJ2-2, with D perhaps TRBD2 (5 bases). CDR3 length: 16 residues. Trimming removed 3 bases from V and 1 base from J, with 13 bases in between. Germline V CDR1 and CDR2: SGHRS, YFSETQ. The CDR3 DNA is TGCGCCAGCAGCTACCTAGCAACTGGGAACACCGGGGAGCTGTTTTTT. This translates into CASSYLATGNTGELFF.

A few counts support this clone. The V call is TRBV27, the J call TRBJ1-6; D possibly corresponds to TRBD1 (5 bases). There are 13 residues in the CDR3. Deletions cut 7 bases from V and 7 bases from J, with 11 bases between. Germline V gene sequence: CDR1 MNHEY, CDR2 SMNVEV (reference sequence). This CDR3 reads CASNYRGNSPLHF. DNA for the CDR3: TGTGCCAGCAATTATCGGGGGAATTCACCCCTCCACTTT.

The chain joins TRBV4-2 to TRBJ1-5, with unresolved D. Trimming removed 1 base from V and 7 bases from J, with 8 bases in between. This CDR3 is 13 amino acids long. From germline, CDR1 is LGHNA and CDR2 YNFKEQ. CDR3 in amino acids: CASSQGESQPQHF. The DNA for the CDR3 is TGTGCCAGCAGCCAAGGGGAGAGCCAGCCCCAGCATTTT.

The V gene is TRBV13, the J gene TRBJ2-1, with no clear D. Trimming took 5 bases from V and 15 from J, leaving 14 bases between them. Germline values: CDR1 PRHDT, CDR2 FYEKMQ (reference sequence). The CDR3 extends over 11 amino acids. The CDR3 spells CASSLTVLPFF. The CDR3 coding sequence is TGTGCCAGCAGCCTGACCGTACTACCGTTCTTC.

The gene calls are TRBV6-6 and TRBJ1-1; tentatively, D is TRBD1 (6 bases). The germline V and J ends were trimmed by 2 bases and 8 bases, with 9 bases remaining between them. The CDR3 length is 12 residues. Germline loops: CDR1 MNHNY, CDR2 SVGAGI (reference sequence). For the CDR3, the DNA is TGTGCCAGCAGTTACGATCAGGGGGAAGCTTTCTTT. It is translated as CASSYDQGEAFF.

This chain connects TRBV7-6 to TRBJ2-7, with D possibly being TRBD1 (6 bases). Trimming shortened V by 5 bases and J by 0 bases, and 17 bases separated the two germline ends. The CDR3 length is 16 residues. Per the germline V gene, CDR1 is SGHVS and CDR2 is FNYEAQ. The CDR3 sequence: CASSPQTGLSSYEQYF. The CDR3 nucleotides are TGTGCCAGCAGCCCACAGACAGGCCTGAGCTCCTACGAGCAGTACTTC.

V gene TRBV5-1 combines with J gene TRBJ2-3; maybe TRBD1 (5 bases). The CDR3 covers 15 residues. The V end was cut by 2 bases, the J end by 3 bases, with 13 bases between. CDR1 is SGHRS, CDR2 YFSETQ, per germline. CDR3 residues: CASSFQGYGTDTQYF. The CDR3 coding sequence is TGCGCCAGCAGCTTCCAGGGATACGGGACAGATACGCAGTATTTT.

The V and J genes are TRBV6-5 and TRBJ1-1, with TRBD1 matching 7 bases. This CDR3 spans 13 amino acids. Germline lookup yields CDR1 MNHEY and CDR2 SVGAGI. V lost 5 bases to trimming and J lost 5 bases; unmatched junction nucleotides: 5. The CDR3 nucleotides are TGTGCCAGCAGTGACAGGGTCAGTACTGAAGCTTTCTTT. It is translated as CASSDRVSTEAFF.

The chain recombines TRBV7-2 with TRBJ1-1; TRBD1 agrees at 7 bases. Losses at the gene ends were 5 bases for V and 2 bases for J; bases not matched to a gene: 5. This CDR3 comprises 14 residues. Germline-derived CDR1 and CDR2 are SGHTA and FQGNSA. For the CDR3, the DNA is TGTGCCAGCAGCGCGGGACAGATAAACACTGAAGCTTTCTTT. The encoded protein is CASSAGQINTEAFF.

The sample holds a few counts of this clone. The chain couples TRBV15 to TRBJ1-2; possibly TRBD1 for D (5 bases). This CDR3 comprises 14 residues. Germline V gene data show CDR1 as LNHNV and CDR2 as YYDKDF (reference sequence). V was shortened by 1 base and J by 6 bases, with 12 bases between the two germline ends. The CDR3 loop reads CATSRAGTSHGYTF. Written as DNA, the CDR3 is TGTGCCACCAGCAGAGCAGGGACTAGCCATGGCTACACCTTC.

V usage is TRBV2 and J usage is TRBJ2-1; D not certain. The CDR3 length is 12 residues. CDR1 is SNHLY and CDR2 is FYNNEI in the germline V gene. Trimming left V 5 bases short and J 7 bases short, with 9 bases between. The CDR3 here is CASSRSENEQFF. The CDR3 coding sequence is TGTGCCAGCAGTCGATCTGAGAATGAGCAGTTCTTC.

The chain is built from TRBV9 and TRBJ2-2; D not certain. V was cut by 3 bases and J by 5 bases, with 14 bases left in between. The CDR3 consists of 15 residues. Germline values: CDR1 SGDLS, CDR2 YYNGEE. CDR3 loop: CASSGSRTETGELFF. In DNA, the CDR3 is TGTGCCAGCAGCGGCTCTCGAACAGAGACCGGGGAGCTGTTTTTT. Filled out from reference TRBV9 and TRBJ2-2, the complete variable domain reads DSGVTQTPKHLITATGQRVTLRCSPRSGDLSVYWYQQSLDQGLQFLIQYYNGEERAKGNILERFSAQQFPDLHSELNLSSLELGDSALYFCASSGSRTETGELFFGEGSRLTVL.

V usage is TRBV27 and J usage is TRBJ1-3, with D maybe TRBD1 (5 bases). V lost 3 bases, J lost 0 bases, and 9 bases lay in between. The germline V gene encodes CDR1 MNHEY and CDR2 SMNVEV (reference sequence). The CDR3 extends over 15 amino acids. As DNA, the CDR3 is TGTGCCAGCAGTTTCCAAGGGGCCTCTGGAAACACCATATATTTT. This gives the protein CASSFQGASGNTIYF.

This chain joins TRBV11-1 and TRBJ1-2; D gene uncertain. Germline values: CDR1 SGHAT, CDR2 FQDESV (reference sequence). V was clipped by 10 bases and J by 3 bases, with 15 bases between them. The CDR3 has 13 residues. CDR3 in amino acids: CATARGMDYGYTF. DNA for the CDR3: TGTGCCACCGCAAGAGGCATGGACTATGGCTACACCTTC.

Here the CDR3 DNA reads TGCGCCAGCAGCCAAGATTATGTCGTGAGGCAAAACGACTACGAGCAGTACTTC. This gives the protein CASSQDYVVRQNDYEQYF. This chain joins TRBV4-1 and TRBJ2-7; D unresolved. CDR3 length: 18 amino acids. With 0 bases removed from V and 3 bases from J, the gap between germline ends came to 21 bases. Germline-derived CDR1 and CDR2 are MGHRA and YSYEKL.

This sequence joins TRBV7-9 and TRBJ2-3; 11 nucleotides line up with TRBD2. The CDR3 runs to 19 residues. V gave up 4 bases and J gave up 0 bases; unmatched junction bases: 12. The germline CDR1 and CDR2 sequences are SEHNR and FQNEAQ (reference sequence). The CDR3 loop is CASSSTLAGGQFSTDTQYF. In DNA form, the CDR3 reads TGTGCCAGCAGCTCCACCCTAGCGGGGGGCCAGTTCAGCACAGATACGCAGTATTTT.

The chain uses TRBV2 and TRBJ1-2, with 7 positions matching TRBD1. CDR1 and CDR2 (germline): SNHLY, FYNNEI. There are 12 residues in the CDR3. With V trimmed by 7 bases and J by 3 bases, 2 bases remained unmatched. The CDR3: CASMGQYYGYTF. The CDR3 nucleotides are TGTGCCAGCATGGGACAGTACTATGGCTACACCTTC.

This clone was picked up one time. V usage is TRBV5-1 and J usage is TRBJ1-6, with D perhaps TRBD1 (6 bases). Germline V gives CDR1 SGHRS, CDR2 YFSETQ. The CDR3 extends over 16 amino acids. V was shortened by 3 bases and J by 9 bases, with 19 bases between the two germline ends. CDR3 in amino acids: CASSSETGTGFSPLHF. DNA for the CDR3: TGCGCCAGCAGCTCGGAAACAGGGACGGGTTTTTCACCCCTCCACTTT.